This is a list of T cell receptor beta chains from one sample in a study of blood T cell repertoires in COVID-19. Assay: immunoSEQ multiplex PCR; the TCRdb copy retains only in-frame clones and omits some. Seen here are about 270,000 clones, about 88% observed once, and the top ten hold 2.5% to 3.5%. Sequencing was performed on PBMCs or T cells enriched from blood (not recorded which). Receptors were obtained from a woman between 45 and 60 years old who had recovered from COVID-19. The CDR3 runs from the conserved cysteine through the conserved F or W. A D gene is named only where the DNA matches it firmly.

CDR3aa,CDR3nt,j_gene,d_gene,v_gene
CAKNRGVVTEAFF,TGTGCCAAAAACCGGGGGGTTGTCACTGAAGCTTTCTTT,TRBJ1-1,.,TRBV2
CASSPLGETQYF,TGTGCCAGCAGTCCACTCGGAGAGACCCAGTACTTC,TRBJ2-5,.,TRBV27
CASRQRLAGVSTDTQYF,TGTGCCAGCAGACAGAGACTAGCGGGAGTCAGCACAGATACGCAGTATTTT,TRBJ2-3,TRBD2,TRBV7-2
CASSKTALNTEAFF,TGTGCCAGTAGCAAGACAGCTTTGAACACTGAAGCTTTCTTT,TRBJ1-1,.,TRBV19
CASSPGTATPYRGYTF,TGTGCCAGCAGTCCTGGGACAGCAACACCCTATCGGGGCTACACCTTC,TRBJ1-2,TRBD1,TRBV28
CASSYSRGGAGQPQHF,TGTGCCAGTAGTTATTCCCGGGGGGGGGCAGGTCAGCCCCAGCATTTT,TRBJ1-5,.,TRBV19
CASSPTTGNAGANVLTF,TGTGCCAGCTCACCTACGACAGGGAATGCTGGGGCCAACGTCCTGACTTTC,TRBJ2-6,TRBD1,TRBV18
CATSDQTATETQYF,TGTGCCACCAGTGATCAGACAGCAACGGAGACCCAGTACTTC,TRBJ2-5,.,TRBV24-1
CASSDEEGAWNEQFF,TGTGCCAGCAGTGATGAAGAGGGGGCTTGGAATGAGCAGTTCTTC,TRBJ2-1,TRBD1,TRBV2
CASSLRPGQDNPYEQYF,TGTGCCAGCAGCTTACGGCCGGGCCAGGACAATCCCTACGAGCAGTACTTC,TRBJ2-7,.,TRBV13
CANLRSTGYNEQFF,TGCGCCAACCTCCGGTCCACGGGCTACAATGAGCAGTTCTTC,TRBJ2-1,.,TRBV23-1
CASRLLNTEAFF,TGTGCCAGCAGGCTACTAAACACTGAAGCTTTCTTT,TRBJ1-1,.,TRBV5-8
CASSPVGTLGDTQYF,TGTGCCAGCAGCCCCGTAGGCACGTTGGGCGATACGCAGTATTTT,TRBJ2-3,.,TRBV7-9